These 30 T cell receptor beta chains came from one sample sequenced in a study of cytomegalovirus exposure and HLA in healthy donors. Vbeta (60) and Jbeta (13) primers were used in the PCR. The protocol was immunoSEQ multiplex PCR, while the TCRdb copy is restricted to in-frame clones and leaves out a portion. This sample has about 140,000 clones; approximately 90% occur once, and the top ten carry about 5.5%. The source material was PBMCs. Every receptor here comes from a woman in her thirties in good health and CMV-seronegative.

V gene TRBV19 combines with J gene TRBJ1-5; the D gene is possibly TRBD1 (5 bases). V lost 3 bases and J 1 base, leaving 13 bases between the germline ends. This CDR3 has 16 amino acids. Germline loops: CDR1 LNHDA, CDR2 SQIVND (reference sequence). The chain's CDR3 is CASSMGGHRSNQPQHF. For the CDR3, the DNA is TGTGCCAGTAGTATGGGTGGACATCGGAGCAATCAGCCCCAGCATTTT.

Here the CDR3 reads CASSSGGRTGELFF. The CDR3 DNA follows: TGTGCCAGCTCTAGCGGGGGCCGAACCGGGGAGCTGTTTTTT. The rearrangement joins TRBV2 to TRBJ2-2; 10 bases are a match to TRBD2. V shed 8 bases and J 5 bases; nucleotides not matched to a gene: 5. This CDR3 contains 14 residues. Germline V gene lookup returns CDR1 SNHLY and CDR2 FYNNEI.

The table lists this clone with a few counts. The rearrangement links TRBV5-1 to TRBJ2-2; a weak D match, TRBD1 (5 bases). This CDR3 has 13 residues. Germline-derived CDR1 and CDR2 are SGHRS and YFSETQ. With 4 bases removed from V and 4 bases from J, the gap between germline ends came to 8 bases. The CDR3 loop reads CASSPGFTGELFF. In nucleotides, the CDR3 is TGCGCCAGCAGCCCAGGGTTCACCGGGGAGCTGTTTTTT.

The rearrangement uses TRBV18 and TRBJ2-7; no firm D call. Trimming removed 1 base at V and 0 bases at J, with 10 bases between. Germline assignment: CDR1 KGHSH and CDR2 LQKENI. The CDR3 is 15 residues long. Here the CDR3 DNA reads TGTGCCAGCTCACCACGTACAGTCCCCTCCTACGAGCAGTACTTC. Translation gives CASSPRTVPSYEQYF.

This sequence joins TRBV2 and TRBJ1-2; perhaps TRBD1 as D (6 bases). The CDR3 totals 15 residues. V dropped 1 base and J dropped 4 bases, with 13 bases sitting between them. CDR1 and CDR2 (germline): SNHLY, FYNNEI. The CDR3 DNA sequence: TGTGCCAGCAGTGAAGAGGCGGGGGCGGGCTATGGCTACACCTTC. It specifies CASSEEAGAGYGYTF. Full variable domain (remainder filled in from reference TRBV2 and TRBJ1-2): EPEVTQTPSHQVTQMGQEVILRCVPISNHLYFYWYRQILGQKVEFLVSFYNNEISEKSEIFDDQFSVERPDGSNFTLKIRSTKLEDSAMYFCASSEEAGAGYGYTFGSGTRLTVV.

This chain joins TRBV7-6 and TRBJ1-5; D possibly corresponds to TRBD1 (5 bases). V was trimmed by 1 base and J by 5 bases, leaving 12 bases between them. This CDR3 spans 15 amino acids. Germline CDR1 SGHVS, CDR2 FNYEAQ. CDR3 coding DNA: TGTGCCAGCAGCTTAGGTGCGGGGCCATATCAGCCCCAGCATTTT. It codes for CASSLGAGPYQPQHF.

This clone appeared once. The CDR3 loop is CASRQTGGLYGYTF. CDR3 DNA sequence: TGCGCCAGCAGGCAAACAGGGGGCCTCTATGGCTACACCTTC. The chain links TRBV5-1 to TRBJ1-2; 9 bases line up with TRBD1. Germline assignment: CDR1 SGHRS and CDR2 YFSETQ. The CDR3 spans 14 residues. J gave up 4 bases and V 5 bases, and 6 bases lay outside the gene matches.

This clone has a single count. The chain combines TRBV5-5 with TRBJ2-7; the D is unclear. V was trimmed by 1 base and J by 2 bases, leaving 13 bases between them. Germline CDR1 SGHKS, CDR2 YYEKEE (reference sequence). This CDR3 is built from 15 residues. For the CDR3, the DNA is TGTGCCAGCAGCTTGAGCGTCAGTGACGCCTACGAGCAGTACTTC. It encodes CASSLSVSDAYEQYF.

The chain carries TRBV18 and TRBJ2-2; 11 bases match TRBD2. From germline, CDR1 is KGHSH and CDR2 LQKENI. V shed 2 bases and J 1 base; nucleotides not matched to a gene: 18. The CDR3 loop spans 22 amino acids. The CDR3 loop is CASSPGQALAGGESLNTGELFF. In DNA, the CDR3 is TGTGCCAGCTCACCAGGCCAAGCCCTAGCGGGGGGCGAGAGCCTGAACACCGGGGAGCTGTTTTTT.

In DNA form, the CDR3 reads TGTGCCAGCAGCTTCGGGACAGGCCCCAATCAGCCCCAGCATTTT. This encodes CASSFGTGPNQPQHF. The rearrangement links TRBV7-2 to TRBJ1-5, with TRBD1 identical over 8 bases. This CDR3 has 15 amino acids. CDR1 SGHTA and CDR2 FQGNSA come from the germline V gene. V shed 3 bases and J 3 bases; nucleotides not matched to a gene: 4. The variable domain in full, completed from reference TRBV7-2 and TRBJ1-5, reads GAGVSQSPSNKVTEKGKDVELRCDPISGHTALYWYRQSLGQGLEFLIYFQGNSAPDKSGLPSDRFSAERTGGSVSTLTIQRTQQEDSAVYLCASSFGTGPNQPQHFGDGTRLSIL.

This chain connects TRBV29-1 to TRBJ1-2; 9 bases agree with TRBD1. The CDR3 is made up of 14 amino acids. Germline assignment: CDR1 SQVTM and CDR2 ANQGSEA. Trimming cost V 7 bases and J 3 bases; bases outside gene matches: 9. The CDR3 region has the DNA TGCAGCGCCCGGGGACAGGGAAGTTACTATGGCTACACCTTC. This translates into CSARGQGSYYGYTF.

The genes are TRBV7-2 and TRBJ1-2; a possible D gene is TRBD1 (5 bases). Looked up from germline, CDR1 is SGHTA and CDR2 is FQGNSA. The CDR3 extends over 15 amino acids. Trimming took 1 base from V and 7 from J, leaving 16 bases between them. The DNA of the CDR3 is TGTGCCAGCAGCTTAGTCCTCCGGTGGGGCCGTGGCTACACCTTC. This gives the protein CASSLVLRWGRGYTF. The entire variable domain, with the rest obtained from reference TRBV7-2 and TRBJ1-2, is as follows: GAGVSQSPSNKVTEKGKDVELRCDPISGHTALYWYRQSLGQGLEFLIYFQGNSAPDKSGLPSDRFSAERTGGSVSTLTIQRTQQEDSAVYLCASSLVLRWGRGYTFGSGTRLTVV.

This clone was seen a single time. The V call is TRBV7-2, the J call TRBJ2-5; TRBD2 matches 13 bases. J lost 2 bases, V lost 4 bases, and 4 bases had no gene match. The germline V gene encodes CDR1 SGHTA and CDR2 FQGNSA. This CDR3 region has 16 residues. The CDR3 protein is CASSSRLAGGQETQYF. Here the CDR3 DNA reads TGTGCCAGCAGCTCACGACTAGCGGGGGGTCAAGAGACCCAGTACTTC.

The chain employs TRBV30 and TRBJ2-1, with 9 bases identical to TRBD2. There are 16 residues in the CDR3. CDR1 and CDR2 (germline): GTSNPN, SVGIG (reference sequence). V dropped 4 bases and J dropped 4; count of bases not matched to a gene: 11. CDR3 loop: CAWTPAGTSRYNEQFF. CDR3 coding DNA: TGTGCCTGGACCCCTGCCGGGACTAGCCGTTACAATGAGCAGTTCTTC.

The J gene is TRBJ2-7, the V gene TRBV4-3, with 11 positions matching TRBD2. The CDR3 loop spans 17 amino acids. With V trimmed by 3 bases and J by 3 bases, 10 bases remained unmatched. The germline CDR1 and CDR2 sequences are LGHNA and YSLEER. CDR3 region: CASSQELLAGGRYEQYF. The CDR3 DNA is TGCGCCAGCAGCCAGGAACTCTTAGCGGGAGGGCGCTACGAGCAGTACTTC.

The rearrangement links TRBV19 to TRBJ2-1; the match to TRBD2 covers 8 bases. CDR1 LNHDA and CDR2 SQIVND come from the germline V gene (reference sequence). V gave up 5 bases and J gave up 4 bases; unmatched junction bases: 10. CDR3 length equals 16 residues. This CDR3 reads CASSGGAGVPYNEQFF. DNA for the CDR3: TGTGCCAGTAGTGGCGGAGCGGGGGTACCGTACAATGAGCAGTTCTTC.

The gene calls are TRBV7-9 and TRBJ2-1, with 12 bases matching TRBD1. This CDR3 spans 15 amino acids. V shed 3 bases, J shed 10 bases, and the junction held 7 bases outside the gene matches. Germline CDR1 and CDR2: SEHNR and FQNEAQ (reference sequence). CDR3 sequence: CASSFLGQGAGEQFF. CDR3 DNA: TGTGCCAGCAGCTTCCTGGGACAGGGGGCTGGAGAGCAGTTCTTC. The full variable domain, rest sourced from reference TRBV7-9 and TRBJ2-1, is DTGVSQNPRHKITKRGQNVTFRCDPISEHNRLYWYRQTLGQGPEFLTYFQNEAQLEKSRLLSDRFSAERPKGSFSTLEIQRTEQGDSAMYLCASSFLGQGAGEQFFGPGTRLTVL.

CDR3 region: CASSFSGADEQYF. DNA of the CDR3: TGTGCCAGCAGTTTCTCAGGGGCGGACGAGCAGTACTTC. The chain combines TRBV28 with TRBJ2-7; D perhaps matches TRBD1 (6 bases). CDR1 and CDR2 from the germline V gene are MDHEN and SYDVKM. V was trimmed by 3 bases and J by 5 bases, leaving 11 bases between them. The length of the CDR3 is 13 residues. Drawing the rest from reference TRBV28 and TRBJ2-7, the complete variable domain is DVKVTQSSRYLVKRTGEKVFLECVQDMDHENMFWYRQDPGLGLRLIYFSYDVKMKEKGDIPEGYSVSREKKERFSLILESASTNQTSMYLCASSFSGADEQYFGPGTRLTVT.

A few counts support this clone. The chain links TRBV6-5 to TRBJ2-7, with a tentative D call TRBD1 (6 bases). The CDR3 length is 11 residues. CDR1 MNHEY and CDR2 SVGAGI come from the germline V gene. V lost 8 bases and J lost 5, with 10 bases in between. CDR3: CASQGSNEQYF. DNA for the CDR3: TGTGCCAGCCAGGGGAGCAACGAGCAGTACTTC.

The chain joins TRBV29-1 to TRBJ1-1; D remains ambiguous. Germline V gives CDR1 SQVTM, CDR2 ANQGSEA. Trimming cost V 7 bases and J 4 bases, with 16 bases left between them. This CDR3 is 13 amino acids long. CDR3 sequence reads: CSAAGRGGTEAFF. The CDR3 bases are TGCAGCGCTGCCGGACGGGGAGGCACTGAAGCTTTCTTT.

The rearrangement uses TRBV19 and TRBJ2-7, with a weak D call TRBD1 (6 bases). In germline, CDR1 is LNHDA, CDR2 SQIVND (reference sequence). V lost 4 bases and J 4 bases, leaving 14 bases between the germline ends. The CDR3 is made up of 14 amino acids. The CDR3 loop reads CASSTTGSLYEQYF. The CDR3 coding sequence is TGTGCCAGTAGTACGACAGGTTCTCTATACGAGCAGTACTTC.

The chain uses TRBV11-1 and TRBJ1-1, with TRBD1 identical over 8 bases. The CDR3 has 14 residues. Per the germline V gene, CDR1 is SGHAT and CDR2 is FQDESV (reference sequence). J lost 5 bases, V lost 5 bases, and 7 bases had no gene match. The CDR3 is CASSPYRGWTEAFF. The CDR3 nucleotides read TGTGCCAGCAGCCCGTACAGGGGGTGGACTGAAGCTTTCTTT.

V gene TRBV29-1 combines with J gene TRBJ1-5, with 7 bases matching TRBD1. This CDR3 contains 14 residues. The germline CDR1 and CDR2 sequences are SQVTM and ANQGSEA. V lost 4 bases, J lost 3 bases, and 6 bases stayed unmatched. This chain's CDR3 is CSVATGPLNQPQHF. For the CDR3, the DNA is TGCAGCGTTGCGACAGGGCCCCTCAATCAGCCCCAGCATTTT.

The chain links TRBV27 to TRBJ2-1, with D possibly being TRBD1 (6 bases). Germline V lookup: CDR1 MNHEY, CDR2 SMNVEV (reference sequence). CDR3 length: 18 residues. V shed 0 bases and J shed 0 bases, with 15 bases lying between them. The CDR3 region is CASSLSVTGTPSYNEQFF. CDR3 sequence (DNA): TGTGCCAGCAGTTTATCGGTCACCGGGACACCCTCCTACAATGAGCAGTTCTTC.

This clone was seen once. The rearrangement joins TRBV27 to TRBJ2-1; 7 bases map to TRBD2. The CDR3 is 17 amino acids. Per germline, CDR1 MNHEY and CDR2 SMNVEV (reference sequence). The V gene end was trimmed by 2 bases and the J gene end by 6 bases; junction bases not matched to a gene: 13. This chain's CDR3 is CASSLIVGRRESNEQFF. CDR3 in DNA: TGTGCCAGCAGTTTAATAGTAGGGAGGCGGGAGAGCAATGAGCAGTTCTTC.

This sequence joins TRBV7-2 and TRBJ1-1; D is unclear. CDR3 length: 13 amino acids. V lost 1 base to trimming and J lost 2 bases, with 5 bases between them. CDR1 and CDR2 from the germline V gene are SGHTA and FQGNSA. CDR3 in amino acids: CASSLDSNTEAFF. CDR3 DNA sequence: TGTGCCAGCAGCTTAGACAGCAACACTGAAGCTTTCTTT.

The V and J genes are TRBV19 and TRBJ1-1, with D tentatively TRBD1 (6 bases). The CDR3 covers 14 residues. V gave up 3 bases and J gave up 6 bases, with 14 bases separating them. CDR1 is LNHDA and CDR2 is SQIVND in the germline V gene (reference sequence). CDR3 coding DNA: TGTGCCAGTAGTATTCTGGGGGCAACTCCTGAAGCTTTCTTT. The encoded protein is CASSILGATPEAFF.

This rearrangement joins TRBV4-3 to TRBJ2-1, with 8 bases aligning to TRBD1. The CDR3 covers 15 residues. The germline gives CDR1 LGHNA, CDR2 YSLEER. With 4 bases clipped from V and 3 bases from J, the junction kept 5 bases outside the gene matches. This CDR3 is CASSPLTGVYNEQFF. The DNA for the CDR3 is TGCGCCAGCAGCCCCTTGACAGGGGTCTACAATGAGCAGTTCTTC.

CDR3 amino acids: CASKIFETGFYGYTF. In DNA, the CDR3 is TGTGCCAGCAAAATATTCGAAACAGGTTTCTATGGCTACACCTTC. The chain joins TRBV6-1 to TRBJ1-2; TRBD1 is a possible D gene (5 bases). There are 15 residues in the CDR3. Trimming removed 7 bases from V and 4 bases from J, with 19 bases in between. Germline V gene data show CDR1 as MNHNS and CDR2 as SASEGT.

The chain carries TRBV10-3 and TRBJ2-5, with TRBD2 matching over 7 bases. CDR1 is ENHRY and CDR2 is SYGVKD in the germline V gene. The V and J ends lost 4 bases and 2 bases, in that order; junction bases with no gene match: 4. The CDR3 extends over 14 amino acids. The chain's CDR3 is CAISAGGGQETQYF. CDR3 DNA sequence: TGTGCCATCAGTGCGGGGGGTGGACAAGAGACCCAGTACTTC.